Listed below are T cell receptor beta chains from one sample, sequenced in a study of blood T cell repertoires in COVID-19. Repertoires were generated with immunoSEQ multiplex PCR, while TCRdb's copy carries only in-frame clones and drops some. In the table there are hundreds of thousands of clones, approximately 90% of which are singletons. The specimen was PBMCs or T cells enriched from blood (not recorded which). The receptors were sampled from a man younger than 40 who had recovered from COVID-19. CDR3s include the opening cysteine and the closing phenylalanine or tryptophan. A D gene is named only where the DNA matches it firmly.

j_call d_call v_call cdr3_aa
TRBJ2-7 TRBD1 TRBV7-9 CASSSRTGSSYEQYF
TRBJ1-6 TRBD1 TRBV25-1 CASSDTRQGTGSPLHF
TRBJ1-6 TRBD1 TRBV5-8 CASSLSPGGVNSPLHF
TRBJ2-7 . TRBV19 CASSIALSSYEQYF
TRBJ2-7 . TRBV19 CASSGSLEVYEQYF
TRBJ2-2 TRBD2 TRBV5-4 CASSPPTSGRAGGELFF
TRBJ2-5 . TRBV4-1 CASSLVRRETQYF
TRBJ1-2 TRBD1 TRBV7-9 CASSPRDSRNYGYTF
TRBJ2-2 . TRBV3-1/TRBV3-2 CASSQEASATGELFF
TRBJ1-1 . TRBV6-5 CASSPSSGFRAFF
TRBJ1-4 TRBD1 TRBV2 CASSRDRGLLKEKLFF
TRBJ1-5 . TRBV29-1 CSVAQGHHYSNQPQHF
TRBJ2-1 TRBD2 TRBV6-1 CASSDTGLAGANEQFF
TRBJ2-1 TRBD2 TRBV7-2 CASRPTSGGPNEQFF
TRBJ1-1 . TRBV9 CASSVGQGNTEAFF
TRBJ2-7 . TRBV3-1/TRBV3-2 CASSQVAGNEQYF
TRBJ1-1 . TRBV6-5 CASSYSSEATEAFF
TRBJ2-1 TRBD2 TRBV19 CASRDGTSGRFSYNEQFF
TRBJ2-3 . TRBV28 CASCRRRGWDTQYF
TRBJ1-1 . TRBV12-5 CASGSDTLGAFF
TRBJ2-2 TRBD1 TRBV5-1 CASSPGQMNTGELFF
TRBJ1-4 TRBD1 TRBV10-1 CASRITGQGNATNEKLFF